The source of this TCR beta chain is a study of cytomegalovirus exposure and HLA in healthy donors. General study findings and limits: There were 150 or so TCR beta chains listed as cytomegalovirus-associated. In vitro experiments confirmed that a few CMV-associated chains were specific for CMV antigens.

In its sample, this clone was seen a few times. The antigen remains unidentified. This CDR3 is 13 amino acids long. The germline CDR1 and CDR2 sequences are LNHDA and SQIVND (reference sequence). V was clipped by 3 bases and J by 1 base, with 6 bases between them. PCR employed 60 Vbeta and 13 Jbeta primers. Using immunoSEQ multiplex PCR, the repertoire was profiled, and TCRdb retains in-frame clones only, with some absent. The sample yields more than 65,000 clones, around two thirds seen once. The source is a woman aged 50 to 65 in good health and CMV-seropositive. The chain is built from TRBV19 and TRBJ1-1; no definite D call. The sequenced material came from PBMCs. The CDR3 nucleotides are TGTGCCAGTAGTATTAACGGGAACACTGAAGCTTTCTTT. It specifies CASSINGNTEAFF.